This TCR beta chain was identified during a study of cytomegalovirus exposure and HLA in healthy donors. Study-wide points: The study listed 150 to 200 cytomegalovirus-associated TCR beta chains.

Notes on this clone: The antigen remains unidentified.

TCRdb keeps only in-frame clones here, not all; method: immunoSEQ multiplex PCR. The profile covers about 280,000 clones, with 65% to 90% appearing a single time and about 1% taken by the ten largest. Trimming cost V 3 bases and J 5 bases, with 11 bases left between them. The CDR3 length is 14 residues. CDR1 and CDR2 from the germline V gene are WSHSY and SAAADI. The receptor was isolated from a woman aged 18-30 years in good health and CMV-seronegative. J is TRBJ1-5 and V is TRBV10-2; a weak D match, TRBD1 (6 bases). The source material was PBMCs. CDR3 in amino acids: CASSDWGRYQPQHF. For the CDR3, the DNA is TGCGCCAGCAGTGATTGGGGGCGTTATCAGCCCCAGCATTTT.